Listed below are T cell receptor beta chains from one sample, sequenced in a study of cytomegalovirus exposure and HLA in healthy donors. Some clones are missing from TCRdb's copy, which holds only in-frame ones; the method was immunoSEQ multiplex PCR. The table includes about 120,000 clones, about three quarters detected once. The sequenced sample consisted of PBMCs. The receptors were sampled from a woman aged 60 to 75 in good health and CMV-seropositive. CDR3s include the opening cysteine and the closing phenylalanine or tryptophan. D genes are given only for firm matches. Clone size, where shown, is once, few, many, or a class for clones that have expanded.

DNA: TGTGCCAGCAGTGAAGCATCGGGTTTCTACAATGAGCAGTTCTTC
CDR3: CASSEASGFYNEQFF
J: TRBJ2-1
V: TRBV6-1
size: NA
D: NA

DNA: TGTGCTAGTGGTCCCGGGACTAGCGCCCGCACAGATACGCAGTATTTT
CDR3: CASGPGTSARTDTQYF
J: TRBJ2-3
V: TRBV12-5
size: NA
D: TRBD2

DNA: TGTGCTAGCAGCAAAGAGGAGGGGGCGACGTACGAGCAGTACTTC
CDR3: CASSKEEGATYEQYF
J: TRBJ2-7
V: TRBV7-7
size: NA
D: NA

DNA: TGTGCCAGCAGCAACCGGGACAGGGAAAGTCCCCAGCATTTT
CDR3: CASSNRDRESPQHF
J: TRBJ1-5
V: TRBV21-1
size: NA
D: NA

DNA: TGTGCCAGCAGCGAACAGGGGACCCACTACGAGCAGTACTTC
CDR3: CASSEQGTHYEQYF
J: TRBJ2-7
V: TRBV7-9
size: NA
D: TRBD1

DNA: TGTGCCAGCAGCCCCATTAGCGGGAAGCAAGAGACCCAGTACTTC
CDR3: CASSPISGKQETQYF
J: TRBJ2-5
V: TRBV7-3
size: NA
D: TRBD2

DNA: TGTGCCAGCGGAACGACAGGGAGGTCTGAAGCTTTCTTT
CDR3: CASGTTGRSEAFF
J: TRBJ1-1
V: TRBV7-3
size: NA
D: TRBD1

DNA: TGCGCCAGCAGCTTTGATCAGTCCTACAATGAGCAGTTCTTC
CDR3: CASSFDQSYNEQFF
J: TRBJ2-1
V: TRBV5-1
size: few
D: NA

DNA: TGTGCCAGTAGTATCCAGCGCGGGAGTAATGAGCAGTTCTTC
CDR3: CASSIQRGSNEQFF
J: TRBJ2-1
V: TRBV19
size: NA
D: TRBD2

DNA: TGTGCCAGCAGCTTCATGGGGGGCACTGAAGCTTTCTTT
CDR3: CASSFMGGTEAFF
J: TRBJ1-1
V: TRBV7-9
size: NA
D: NA

DNA: TGTGCCAGCAGCCGAGCAGCGGGTGCTACCTACGAGCAGTACTTC
CDR3: CASSRAAGATYEQYF
J: TRBJ2-7
V: TRBV11-2
size: NA
D: NA

DNA: TGTGCCAGCAGTAATCGACAGGGCTCGGCAACTAATGAAAAACTGTTTTTT
CDR3: CASSNRQGSATNEKLFF
J: TRBJ1-4
V: TRBV28
size: NA
D: TRBD1

DNA: TGCGCCAGCAGCTTTTCTAGCGAGTTGCACAATGAGCAGTTCTTC
CDR3: CASSFSSELHNEQFF
J: TRBJ2-1
V: TRBV5-1
size: NA
D: NA

DNA: TGTGCCAGCAGCTCCGGGAGGCGGGAGGGCCGGACCGGGGAGCTGTTTTTT
CDR3: CASSSGRREGRTGELFF
J: TRBJ2-2
V: TRBV7-2
size: NA
D: TRBD2

DNA: TGTGCCAGCAGCATGGGGGCTAGCGGGCTTGGCAATGAGCAGTTCTTC
CDR3: CASSMGASGLGNEQFF
J: TRBJ2-1
V: TRBV5-4
size: few
D: TRBD2

DNA: TGTGCCAGCAGCTTACAGGGGGTTAATGAAAAACTGTTTTTT
CDR3: CASSLQGVNEKLFF
J: TRBJ1-4
V: TRBV28
size: few
D: TRBD1

DNA: TGTGCCAGCAGTTCCCCCCGGGAGCAGTACTTC
CDR3: CASSSPREQYF
J: TRBJ2-7
V: TRBV28
size: NA
D: NA

DNA: TGTGCCAGCAGCTTCGGTGGGCCAGGGCAAGTTTCTGAAGCTTTCTTT
CDR3: CASSFGGPGQVSEAFF
J: TRBJ1-1
V: TRBV5-4
size: NA
D: NA

DNA: TGTGCCAGCAGCAAAGATGGGCAGGGAAATTTCACAGATACGCAGTATTTT
CDR3: CASSKDGQGNFTDTQYF
J: TRBJ2-3
V: TRBV21-1
size: NA
D: NA

DNA: TGCGCCAGCAGCCAAGGCCCGACAGGGGGTATAGTCACCTACGAGCAGTACTTC
CDR3: CASSQGPTGGIVTYEQYF
J: TRBJ2-7
V: TRBV4-1
size: NA
D: TRBD1

DNA: TGTGCCAGCACTGGAGGGCTCTTGGGTGAGCAGTTCTTC
CDR3: CASTGGLLGEQFF
J: TRBJ2-1
V: TRBV6-5
size: NA
D: NA

DNA: TGTGCCCACGGGACTAGCGGGACTAGCACAGATACGCAGTATTTT
CDR3: CAHGTSGTSTDTQYF
J: TRBJ2-3
V: TRBV10-3
size: NA
D: TRBD2

DNA: TGCGCCAGCAGCTTACAGGACAGTGGAAACACCATATATTTT
CDR3: CASSLQDSGNTIYF
J: TRBJ1-3
V: TRBV5-1
size: once
D: NA

DNA: TGTGCCAGCAGCTCCCTTCGCGGGATTTTAGCCTACGAGCAGTACTTC
CDR3: CASSSLRGILAYEQYF
J: TRBJ2-7
V: TRBV7-9
size: NA
D: NA

DNA: TGTGCCAGTAGTACTAAACCAACCCCGGGACAGGGAACTGAAGCTTTCTTT
CDR3: CASSTKPTPGQGTEAFF
J: TRBJ1-1
V: TRBV19
size: NA
D: TRBD1

DNA: TGTGCCAGCCTGGGACAGGGGAAAGAGACCCAGTACTTC
CDR3: CASLGQGKETQYF
J: TRBJ2-5
V: TRBV2
size: NA
D: TRBD1

DNA: TGCGCCAGCAGCCAAGATGTACGGAGGCGGGCATACGAGCAGTACTTC
CDR3: CASSQDVRRRAYEQYF
J: TRBJ2-7
V: TRBV4-1
size: NA
D: NA

DNA: TGTGCCAGCAGTGGCGCCGGGACTAGCGGAGATACGCAGTATTTT
CDR3: CASSGAGTSGDTQYF
J: TRBJ2-3
V: TRBV28
size: NA
D: TRBD2

DNA: TGTGCCAGCAGCGTAGCGGGAGTCCCCTACAATGAGCAGTTCTTC
CDR3: CASSVAGVPYNEQFF
J: TRBJ2-1
V: TRBV7-9
size: NA
D: TRBD2

DNA: TGTGCCAGTCCCTCCAGGGGGCTGAACGGGTTTTACAATGAGCAGTTCTTC
CDR3: CASPSRGLNGFYNEQFF
J: TRBJ2-1
V: TRBV19
size: NA
D: TRBD1

DNA: TGTGCCAGCAGTCTACTCGGGGGAAGCTGGGAGACCCAGTACTTC
CDR3: CASSLLGGSWETQYF
J: TRBJ2-5
V: TRBV6-6
size: NA
D: NA

DNA: TGTGCCAGCAGTGTGAGGACAGCGATAAATGGCTACACCTTC
CDR3: CASSVRTAINGYTF
J: TRBJ1-2
V: TRBV2
size: few
D: NA

DNA: TGTTCCAGCAGCTTCACGACAAGAGGGACTGAAGCTTTCTTT
CDR3: CSSSFTTRGTEAFF
J: TRBJ1-1
V: TRBV7-9
size: NA
D: NA

DNA: TGTGCCACAGGGTTAGTAGGCCTCCGGTACAATGAGCAGTTCTTC
CDR3: CATGLVGLRYNEQFF
J: TRBJ2-1
V: TRBV7-2
size: NA
D: NA

DNA: TGTGCCAGCAGCTTAGGGTTTCAGGTAGCCTACAATGAGCAGTTCTTC
CDR3: CASSLGFQVAYNEQFF
J: TRBJ2-1
V: TRBV13
size: NA
D: NA

DNA: TGCGCCAGCAGCTCACCGACAGGGATGAACACTGAAGCTTTCTTT
CDR3: CASSSPTGMNTEAFF
J: TRBJ1-1
V: TRBV5-1
size: NA
D: TRBD1

DNA: TGCGCCAGCAGCTCGGAGGAGGTATACACCGGGGAGCTGTTTTTT
CDR3: CASSSEEVYTGELFF
J: TRBJ2-2
V: TRBV5-1
size: NA
D: NA

DNA: TGTGCCAGCAGTTTTCGGTTTACTGGTAACACTGAAGCTTTCTTT
CDR3: CASSFRFTGNTEAFF
J: TRBJ1-1
V: TRBV28
size: NA
D: NA

DNA: TGTGCCAGCAGCCCCGGGAGGGACACTGAAGCTTTCTTT
CDR3: CASSPGRDTEAFF
J: TRBJ1-1
V: TRBV7-9
size: NA
D: NA

DNA: TGTGCCAGCAGCCAAGGTGGAGGGCTAGCTGAATTTGGGCAGTACTTC
CDR3: CASSQGGGLAEFGQYF
J: TRBJ2-7
V: TRBV5-4
size: NA
D: NA

DNA: TGTGCCAGTAGACAGCAGGGGGCCAAAAACATTCAGTACTTC
CDR3: CASRQQGAKNIQYF
J: TRBJ2-4
V: TRBV19
size: NA
D: NA

DNA: TGTGCCAGCAGCGTGTTAGGACAGGGGGCGACAGGAGCCTACGAGCAGTACTTC
CDR3: CASSVLGQGATGAYEQYF
J: TRBJ2-7
V: TRBV9
size: NA
D: TRBD1

DNA: TGTGCCAGTAGGCAATCGGGAGATACGCAGTATTTT
CDR3: CASRQSGDTQYF
J: TRBJ2-3
V: TRBV19
size: NA
D: NA

DNA: TGTGCCAGCAGTGAATATGGACAGCCGAATCAGCCCCAGCATTTT
CDR3: CASSEYGQPNQPQHF
J: TRBJ1-5
V: TRBV6-1
size: few
D: NA

DNA: TGTGCCAGCAGCTTAGAATTAGGGAGGGAGACCCAGTACTTC
CDR3: CASSLELGRETQYF
J: TRBJ2-5
V: TRBV7-7
size: NA
D: NA

DNA: TGCGCCAGCAGTGAAAGCGGGAAGGGGTTCTACGAGCAGTACTTC
CDR3: CASSESGKGFYEQYF
J: TRBJ2-7
V: TRBV10-2
size: NA
D: TRBD2

DNA: TGTGCCAGCAGTTACGCGGGGAGTTCAAGTCAGCCCCAGCATTTT
CDR3: CASSYAGSSSQPQHF
J: TRBJ1-5
V: TRBV6-5
size: NA
D: NA

DNA: TGTGCCAGCTCACCACCGGGTGGGGGCGCGCTCTACGAGCAGTACTTC
CDR3: CASSPPGGGALYEQYF
J: TRBJ2-7
V: TRBV18
size: NA
D: NA

DNA: TGTGCCAGCAGTTACCGGGTGGGAGTGACAGATACGCAGTATTTT
CDR3: CASSYRVGVTDTQYF
J: TRBJ2-3
V: TRBV6-5
size: few
D: NA

DNA: TGTGCCATCAGTGAGTCTGGACAGGGGGCCGATGGCTACACCTTC
CDR3: CAISESGQGADGYTF
J: TRBJ1-2
V: TRBV10-3
size: NA
D: TRBD1